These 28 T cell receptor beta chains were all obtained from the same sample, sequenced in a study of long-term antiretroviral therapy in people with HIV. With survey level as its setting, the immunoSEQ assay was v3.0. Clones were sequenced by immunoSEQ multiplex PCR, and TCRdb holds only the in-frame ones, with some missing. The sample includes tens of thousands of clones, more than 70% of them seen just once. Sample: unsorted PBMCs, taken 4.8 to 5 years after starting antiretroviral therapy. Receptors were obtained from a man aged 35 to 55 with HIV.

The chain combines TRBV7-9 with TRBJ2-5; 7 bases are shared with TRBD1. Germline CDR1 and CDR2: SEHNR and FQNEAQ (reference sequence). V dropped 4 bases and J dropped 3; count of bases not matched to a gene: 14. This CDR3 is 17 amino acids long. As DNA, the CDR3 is TGTGCCAGCAGCTCTTTCCCTCCTCCTACAGGGGAAGAGACCCAGTACTTC. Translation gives CASSSFPPPTGEETQYF. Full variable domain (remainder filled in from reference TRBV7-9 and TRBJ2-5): DTGVSQNPRHKITKRGQNVTFRCDPISEHNRLYWYRQTLGQGPEFLTYFQNEAQLEKSRLLSDRFSAERPKGSFSTLEIQRTEQGDSAMYLCASSSFPPPTGEETQYFGPGTRLLVL.

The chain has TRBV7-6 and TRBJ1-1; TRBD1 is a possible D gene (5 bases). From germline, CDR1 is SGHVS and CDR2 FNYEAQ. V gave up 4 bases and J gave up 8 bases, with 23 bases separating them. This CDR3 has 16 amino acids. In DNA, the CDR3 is TGTGCCAGCAGCTCCGAAACCGGGACCGGCAGCAGAGAAGCTTTCTTT. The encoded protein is CASSSETGTGSREAFF.

The DNA for the CDR3 is TGTGCCAGCAGCTTAATTCCGGGGGGTTACGAGCAGTACTTC. It encodes CASSLIPGGYEQYF. This sequence joins TRBV7-2 and TRBJ2-7; 7 positions match TRBD2. Per the germline V gene, CDR1 is SGHTA and CDR2 is FQGNSA. The CDR3 length is 14 residues. V was pared by 2 bases and J by 4 bases, with 5 bases of the junction left unmatched.

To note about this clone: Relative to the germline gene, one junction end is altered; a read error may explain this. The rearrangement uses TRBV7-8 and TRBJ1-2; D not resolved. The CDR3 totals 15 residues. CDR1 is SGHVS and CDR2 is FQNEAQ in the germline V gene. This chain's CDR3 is CASSLNPVANHGYTF. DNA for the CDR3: TGTGCCAGCAGCCTGAACCCAGTCGCTAACCATGGCTACACCTTC.

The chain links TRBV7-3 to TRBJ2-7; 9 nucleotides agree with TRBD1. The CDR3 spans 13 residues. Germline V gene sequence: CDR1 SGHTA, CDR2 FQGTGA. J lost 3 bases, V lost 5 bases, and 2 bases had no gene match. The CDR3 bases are TGTGCCAGCAGCACGGGACAGGGCTACGAGCAGTACTTC. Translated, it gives CASSTGQGYEQYF.

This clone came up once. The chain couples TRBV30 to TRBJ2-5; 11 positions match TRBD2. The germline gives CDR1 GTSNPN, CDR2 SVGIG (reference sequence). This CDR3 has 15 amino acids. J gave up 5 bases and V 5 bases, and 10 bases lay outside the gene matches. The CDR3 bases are TGTGCCTGGGGGACTAGCGGCCTTGAGTGGGAGACCCAGTACTTC. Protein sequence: CAWGTSGLEWETQYF.

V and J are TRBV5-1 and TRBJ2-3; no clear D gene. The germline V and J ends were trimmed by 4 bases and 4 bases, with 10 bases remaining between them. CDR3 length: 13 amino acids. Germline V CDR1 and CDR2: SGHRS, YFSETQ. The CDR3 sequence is CASSPDGSDTQYF. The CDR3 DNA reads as TGCGCCAGCAGCCCCGACGGGTCAGATACGCAGTATTTT.

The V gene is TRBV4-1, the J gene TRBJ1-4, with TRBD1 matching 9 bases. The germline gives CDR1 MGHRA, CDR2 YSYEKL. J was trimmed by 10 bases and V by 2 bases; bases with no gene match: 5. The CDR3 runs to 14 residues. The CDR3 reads CASSQTPTGGKLFF. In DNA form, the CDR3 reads TGCGCCAGCAGCCAAACACCGACAGGGGGAAAACTGTTTTTT.

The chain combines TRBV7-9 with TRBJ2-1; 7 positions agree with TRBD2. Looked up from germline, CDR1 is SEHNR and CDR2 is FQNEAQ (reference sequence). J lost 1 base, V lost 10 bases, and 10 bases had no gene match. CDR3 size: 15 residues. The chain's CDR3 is CATSLPGGSYNEQFF. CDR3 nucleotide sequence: TGTGCCACCTCCCTTCCGGGGGGTTCCTACAATGAGCAGTTCTTC.

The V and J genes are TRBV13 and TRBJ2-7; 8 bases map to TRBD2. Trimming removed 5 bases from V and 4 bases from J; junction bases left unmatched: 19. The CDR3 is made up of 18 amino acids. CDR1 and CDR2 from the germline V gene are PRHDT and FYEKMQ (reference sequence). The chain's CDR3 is CASSIATATPSGFYEQYF. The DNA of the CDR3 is TGTGCCAGCAGCATCGCTACCGCAACTCCTAGCGGGTTTTACGAGCAGTACTTC.

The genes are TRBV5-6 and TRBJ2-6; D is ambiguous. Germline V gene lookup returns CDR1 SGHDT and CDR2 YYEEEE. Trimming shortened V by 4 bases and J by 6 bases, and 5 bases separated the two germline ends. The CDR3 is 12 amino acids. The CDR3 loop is CASSAAANVLTF. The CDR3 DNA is TGTGCCAGCAGCGCGGCGGCCAACGTCCTGACTTTC.

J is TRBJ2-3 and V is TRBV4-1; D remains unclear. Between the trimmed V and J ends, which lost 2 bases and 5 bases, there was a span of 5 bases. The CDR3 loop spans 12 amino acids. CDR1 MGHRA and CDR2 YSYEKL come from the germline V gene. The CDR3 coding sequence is TGCGCCAGCAGCCAAATAGGAGATACGCAGTATTTT. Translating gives CASSQIGDTQYF.

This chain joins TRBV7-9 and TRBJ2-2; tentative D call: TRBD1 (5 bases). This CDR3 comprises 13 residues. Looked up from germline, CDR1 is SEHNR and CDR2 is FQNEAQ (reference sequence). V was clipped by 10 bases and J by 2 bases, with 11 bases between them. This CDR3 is CATRQGNTGELFF. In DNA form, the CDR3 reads TGTGCCACGAGGCAGGGAAACACCGGGGAGCTGTTTTTT.

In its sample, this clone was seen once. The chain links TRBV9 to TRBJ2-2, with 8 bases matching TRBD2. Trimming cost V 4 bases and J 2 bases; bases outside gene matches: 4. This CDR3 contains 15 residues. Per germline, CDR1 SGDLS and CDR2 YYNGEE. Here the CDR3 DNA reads TGTGCCAGCAGCTTCGGGAGGGTTAACACCGGGGAGCTGTTTTTT. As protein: CASSFGRVNTGELFF. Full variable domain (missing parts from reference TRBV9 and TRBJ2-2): DSGVTQTPKHLITATGQRVTLRCSPRSGDLSVYWYQQSLDQGLQFLIQYYNGEERAKGNILERFSAQQFPDLHSELNLSSLELGDSALYFCASSFGRVNTGELFFGEGSRLTVL.

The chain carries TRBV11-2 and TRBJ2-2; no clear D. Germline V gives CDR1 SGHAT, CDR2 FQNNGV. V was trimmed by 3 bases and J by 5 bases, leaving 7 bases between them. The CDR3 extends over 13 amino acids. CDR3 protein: CASSFEMTGELFF. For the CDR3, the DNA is TGTGCCAGCAGCTTTGAGATGACCGGGGAGCTGTTTTTT.

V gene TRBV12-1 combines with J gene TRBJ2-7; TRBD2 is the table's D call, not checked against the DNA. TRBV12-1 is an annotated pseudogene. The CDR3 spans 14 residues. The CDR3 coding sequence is TGTGCCAGCAGCTTTTCGGGAATTGCCCACGAGCAGTACTTC. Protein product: CASSFSGIAHEQYF.

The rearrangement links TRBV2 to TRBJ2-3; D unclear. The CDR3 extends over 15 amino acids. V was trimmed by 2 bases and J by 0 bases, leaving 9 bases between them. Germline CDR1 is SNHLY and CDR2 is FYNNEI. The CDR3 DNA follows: TGTGCCAGCAGTGAAATGCGGTCCAGCACAGATACGCAGTATTTT. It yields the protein CASSEMRSSTDTQYF.

This chain's CDR3 is CASSIWTPRSNQPQHF. The CDR3 bases are TGTGCCAGTAGTATTTGGACTCCTCGTAGCAATCAGCCCCAGCATTTT. The chain uses TRBV19 and TRBJ1-5; D call uncertain. The germline CDR1 and CDR2 sequences are LNHDA and SQIVND (reference sequence). This CDR3 is 16 amino acids long. Trimming shortened V by 3 bases and J by 0 bases, and 12 bases separated the two germline ends.

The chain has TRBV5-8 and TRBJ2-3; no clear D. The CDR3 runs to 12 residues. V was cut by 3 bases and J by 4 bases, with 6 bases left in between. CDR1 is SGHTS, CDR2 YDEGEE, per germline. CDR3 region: CASSWRPDTQYF. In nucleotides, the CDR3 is TGTGCCAGCAGCTGGCGCCCAGATACGCAGTATTTT.

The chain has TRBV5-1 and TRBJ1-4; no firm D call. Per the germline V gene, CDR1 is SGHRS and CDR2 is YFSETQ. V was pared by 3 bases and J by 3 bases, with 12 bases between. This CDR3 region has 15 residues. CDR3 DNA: TGCGCCAGCAGCTCCAGCTTCCCGGCTAATGAAAAACTGTTTTTT. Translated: CASSSSFPANEKLFF.

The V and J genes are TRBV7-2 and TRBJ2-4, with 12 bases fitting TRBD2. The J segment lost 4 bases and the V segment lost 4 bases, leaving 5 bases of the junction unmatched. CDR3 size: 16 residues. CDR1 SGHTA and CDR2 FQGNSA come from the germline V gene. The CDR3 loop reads CASSSSTSGGKNIQYF. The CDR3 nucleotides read TGTGCCAGCAGCTCATCGACTAGCGGGGGTAAAAACATTCAGTACTTC.

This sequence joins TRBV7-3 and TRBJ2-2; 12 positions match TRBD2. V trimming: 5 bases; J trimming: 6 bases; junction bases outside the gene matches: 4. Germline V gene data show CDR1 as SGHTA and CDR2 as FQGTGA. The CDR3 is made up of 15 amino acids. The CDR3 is CASSLRLAGAGELFF. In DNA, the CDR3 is TGTGCCAGCAGCCTAAGACTAGCGGGAGCCGGGGAGCTGTTTTTT.

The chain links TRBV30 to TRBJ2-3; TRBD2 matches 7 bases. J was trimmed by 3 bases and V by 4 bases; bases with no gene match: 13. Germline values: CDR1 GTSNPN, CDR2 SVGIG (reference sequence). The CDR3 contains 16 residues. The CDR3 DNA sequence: TGTGCCTGGATCGCGGGAGTCAGTAAAATTACAGATACGCAGTATTTT. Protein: CAWIAGVSKITDTQYF.

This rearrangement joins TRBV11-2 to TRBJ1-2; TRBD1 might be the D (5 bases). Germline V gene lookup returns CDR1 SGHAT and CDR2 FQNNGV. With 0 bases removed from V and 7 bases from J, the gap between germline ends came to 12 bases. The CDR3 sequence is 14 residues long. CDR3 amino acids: CASSLDGGKGGYTF. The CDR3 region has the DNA TGTGCCAGCAGCTTAGATGGGGGGAAAGGTGGCTACACCTTC. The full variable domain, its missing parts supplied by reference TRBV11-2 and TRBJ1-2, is EAGVAQSPRYKIIEKRQSVAFWCNPISGHATLYWYQQILGQGPKLLIQFQNNGVVDDSQLPKDRFSAERLKGVDSTLKIQPAKLEDSAVYLCASSLDGGKGGYTFGSGTRLTVV.

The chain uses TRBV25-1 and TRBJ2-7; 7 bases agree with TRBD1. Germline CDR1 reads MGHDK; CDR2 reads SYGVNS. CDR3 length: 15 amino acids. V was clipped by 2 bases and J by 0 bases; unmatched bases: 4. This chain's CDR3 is CASSEGTVISYEQYF. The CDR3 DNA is TGTGCCAGCAGTGAAGGGACAGTGATCTCCTACGAGCAGTACTTC.

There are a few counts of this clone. CDR3 loop: CASSLSYSNQPQHF. CDR3 nucleotide sequence: TGTGCCAGCAGCTTATCATATAGCAATCAGCCCCAGCATTTT. The genes are TRBV5-6 and TRBJ1-5, with D hard to call. The V gene's germline CDR1 is SGHDT and CDR2 YYEEEE. The CDR3 has 14 amino acids. With 2 bases removed from V and 0 bases from J, the gap between germline ends came to 6 bases.

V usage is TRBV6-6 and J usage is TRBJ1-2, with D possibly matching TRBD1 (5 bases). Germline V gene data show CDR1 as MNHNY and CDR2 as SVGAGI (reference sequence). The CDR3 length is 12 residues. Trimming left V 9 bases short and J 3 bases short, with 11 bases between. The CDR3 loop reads CASTRADYGYTF. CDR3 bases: TGTGCCAGTACCAGGGCCGACTATGGCTACACCTTC.

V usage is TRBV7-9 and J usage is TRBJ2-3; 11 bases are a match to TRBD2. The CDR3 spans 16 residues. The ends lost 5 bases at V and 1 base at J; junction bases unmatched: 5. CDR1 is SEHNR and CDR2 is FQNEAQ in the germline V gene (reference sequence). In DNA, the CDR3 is TGTGCCAGCAGCCTCCTACTAGCGGGGGGCACAGATACGCAGTATTTT. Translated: CASSLLLAGGTDTQYF. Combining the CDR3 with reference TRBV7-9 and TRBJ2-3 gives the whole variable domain DTGVSQNPRHKITKRGQNVTFRCDPISEHNRLYWYRQTLGQGPEFLTYFQNEAQLEKSRLLSDRFSAERPKGSFSTLEIQRTEQGDSAMYLCASSLLLAGGTDTQYFGPGTRLTVL.